What follows describes a single T cell receptor (beta chain). V shed 5 bases and J shed 6 bases, with 16 bases lying between them. Germline lookup yields CDR1 SGHVS and CDR2 FQNEAQ. The CDR3 runs 14 residues. Random hexamers served to reverse transcribe about 0.5 to 1 ug RNA. immunoSEQ multiplex PCR amplified TCR beta CDR3 across 54 Vbeta, 13 Jbeta. TCRdb re-called the immunoSEQ multiplex PCR reads with MiXCR, one entry per CDR3 protein. Among about 160,000 distinct CDR3 sequences listed, approximately 94% were seen once. The sample belongs to a study of CD8 T cells in Susac syndrome. Sequencing of TCR beta drew on CD8+ and CD4+ T cells from blood.

This receptor was identified in a human donor with multiple sclerosis. The specimen was CD4+ T cells from PBMCs. The V gene is TRBV7-8, the J gene TRBJ1-2; D gene ambiguous. The CDR3 DNA is TGTGCCAGCAGCCACATCCCAGGCTTTCATGGCTACACCTTC. The encoded protein is CASSHIPGFHGYTF.